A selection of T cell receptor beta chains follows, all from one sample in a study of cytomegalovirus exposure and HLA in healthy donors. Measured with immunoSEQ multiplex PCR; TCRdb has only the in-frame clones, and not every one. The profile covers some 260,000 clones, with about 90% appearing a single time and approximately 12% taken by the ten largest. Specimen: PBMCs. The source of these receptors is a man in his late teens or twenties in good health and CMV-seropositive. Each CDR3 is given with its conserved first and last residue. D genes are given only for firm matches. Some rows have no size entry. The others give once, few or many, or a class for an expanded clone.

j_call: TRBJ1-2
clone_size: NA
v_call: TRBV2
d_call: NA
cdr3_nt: TGTGCCAGCAGACCTCGGGACGGCTATGGCTACACCTTC
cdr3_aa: CASRPRDGYGYTF

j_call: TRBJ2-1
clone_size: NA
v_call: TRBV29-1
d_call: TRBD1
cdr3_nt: TGCAGCGTTGAAATTGCCGGGACAGGTATATACAATGAGCAGTTCTTC
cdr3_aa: CSVEIAGTGIYNEQFF

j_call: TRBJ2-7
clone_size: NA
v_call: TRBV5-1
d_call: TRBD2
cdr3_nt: TGCGCCAGCAGCTTGGTACGGACTAGCGGGGCCTACGAGCAGTACTTC
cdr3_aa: CASSLVRTSGAYEQYF

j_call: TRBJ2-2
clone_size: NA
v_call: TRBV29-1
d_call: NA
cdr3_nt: TGCAGCGCCGACGCGGGACACACGAACACCGGGGAGCTGTTTTTT
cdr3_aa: CSADAGHTNTGELFF

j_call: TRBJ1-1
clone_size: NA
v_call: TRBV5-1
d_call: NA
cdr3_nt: TGCGCCAGCAGCCCACGGGCAGGGACCAAGAACACTGAAGCTTTCTTT
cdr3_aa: CASSPRAGTKNTEAFF

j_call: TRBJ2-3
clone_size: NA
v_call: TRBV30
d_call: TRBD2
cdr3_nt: TGTGCCTGGAGTCCCCTAGCGGACACAGATACGCAGTATTTT
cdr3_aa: CAWSPLADTDTQYF

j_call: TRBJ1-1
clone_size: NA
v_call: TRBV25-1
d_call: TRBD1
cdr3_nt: TGTGCCAGCAGTGAACCGGGACAGTACACTGAAGCTTTCTTT
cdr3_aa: CASSEPGQYTEAFF

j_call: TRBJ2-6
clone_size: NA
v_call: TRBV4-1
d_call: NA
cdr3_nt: TGCGCCAGCAGCCAAGGGACCCTCGGACTCCTCTCTGGGGCCAACGTCCTGACTTTC
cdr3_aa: CASSQGTLGLLSGANVLTF

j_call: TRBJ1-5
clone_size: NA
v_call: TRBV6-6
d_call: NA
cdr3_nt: TGTGCCAGCGGCCTGCGAGGCGGGGTCAATCAGCCCCAGCATTTT
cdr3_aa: CASGLRGGVNQPQHF

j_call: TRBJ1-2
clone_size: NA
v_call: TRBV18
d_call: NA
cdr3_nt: TGTGCCAGCTCACCGGGGGGATTGGGAGGCTACACCTTC
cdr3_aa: CASSPGGLGGYTF

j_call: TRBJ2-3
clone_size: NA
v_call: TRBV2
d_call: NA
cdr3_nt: TGTGCCAGCAGTGAACGCACAGATACGCAGTATTTT
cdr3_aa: CASSERTDTQYF

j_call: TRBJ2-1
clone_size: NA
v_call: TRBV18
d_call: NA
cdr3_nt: TGTGCCAGCTCCTTAACGGGGATAAGGGGATTGTTGGAGTTCTTC
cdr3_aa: CASSLTGIRGLLEFF

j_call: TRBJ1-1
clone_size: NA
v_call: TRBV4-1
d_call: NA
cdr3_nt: TGCGCCAGCAGCCATTTTACCTCAGTGAACACTGAAGCTTTCTTT
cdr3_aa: CASSHFTSVNTEAFF

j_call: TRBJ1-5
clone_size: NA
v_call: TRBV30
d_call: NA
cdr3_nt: TGTGCCTGGAGTGTAAGTAGCAATCAGCCCCAGCATTTT
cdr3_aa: CAWSVSSNQPQHF

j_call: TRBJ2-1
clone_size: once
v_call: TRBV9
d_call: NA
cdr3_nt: TGTGCCAGCAGCGCACCGGGACTCGCAATCGATGAGCAGTTCTTC
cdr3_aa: CASSAPGLAIDEQFF

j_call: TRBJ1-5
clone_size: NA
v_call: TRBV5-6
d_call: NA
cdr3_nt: TGTGCCAGCAGCCCGGGCCTCTCTCGGCTTTCGCCCCAGCATTTT
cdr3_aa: CASSPGLSRLSPQHF

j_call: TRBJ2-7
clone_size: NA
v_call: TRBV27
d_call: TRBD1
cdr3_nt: TGTGCCAGCAGTCCACGACAGGGGGATTTCTACGAGCAGTACTTC
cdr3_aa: CASSPRQGDFYEQYF

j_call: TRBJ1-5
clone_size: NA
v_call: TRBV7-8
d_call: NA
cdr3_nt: TGTGCCAGCAGCAAGGAACGCAATCAGCCCCAGCATTTT
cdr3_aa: CASSKERNQPQHF

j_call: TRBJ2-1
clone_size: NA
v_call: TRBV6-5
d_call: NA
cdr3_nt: TGTGCCAGCAGTTTCCAAGTCGGCGATGAGCAGTTCTTC
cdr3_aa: CASSFQVGDEQFF

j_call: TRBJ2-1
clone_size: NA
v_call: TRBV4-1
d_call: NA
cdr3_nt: TGCGCCAGCAGCCAAATCGGCAGGGGATCGTTCGAGCAGTTCTTC
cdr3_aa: CASSQIGRGSFEQFF

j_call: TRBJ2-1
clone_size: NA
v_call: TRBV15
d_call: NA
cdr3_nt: TGTGCCACCAGCAGAGTAACAGCGGGTGAAAATGAGCAGTTCTTC
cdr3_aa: CATSRVTAGENEQFF

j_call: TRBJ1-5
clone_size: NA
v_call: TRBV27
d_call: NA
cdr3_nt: TGTGCCAGCAGATCAGGGTTTAGCAATCAGCCCCAGCATTTT
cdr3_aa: CASRSGFSNQPQHF

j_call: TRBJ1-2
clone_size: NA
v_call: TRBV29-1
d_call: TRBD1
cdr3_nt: TGCAGCGTTGAGTCGACAGGGGACGGCTACACCTTC
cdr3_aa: CSVESTGDGYTF

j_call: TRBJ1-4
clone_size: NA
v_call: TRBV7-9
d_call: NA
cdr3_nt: TGTGCCAGCAGCTTACTAACTAATGAAAAACTGTTTTTT
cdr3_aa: CASSLLTNEKLFF

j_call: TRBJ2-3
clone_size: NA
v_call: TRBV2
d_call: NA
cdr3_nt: TGTGCCAGCACTCCTCCAGGAGATACGCAGTATTTT
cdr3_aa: CASTPPGDTQYF

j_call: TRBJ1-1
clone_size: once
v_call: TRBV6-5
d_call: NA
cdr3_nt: TGTGCCAGCAGACAAGACAGGAGGGGCACTGAAGCTTTCTTT
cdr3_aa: CASRQDRRGTEAFF

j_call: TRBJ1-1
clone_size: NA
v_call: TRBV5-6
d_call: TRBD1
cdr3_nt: TGTGCCAGCAGCATCAGGGGGGGTCGCATGAACACTGAAGCTTTCTTT
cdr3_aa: CASSIRGGRMNTEAFF

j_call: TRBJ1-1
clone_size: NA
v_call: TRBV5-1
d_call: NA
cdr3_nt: TGCGCCAGCAGCTTGGACCAGATGAACACTGAAGCTTTCTTT
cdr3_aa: CASSLDQMNTEAFF

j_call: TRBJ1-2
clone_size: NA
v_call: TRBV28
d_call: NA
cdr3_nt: TGTGCCAGCAGTTATCAGGACGGCTACACCTTC
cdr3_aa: CASSYQDGYTF

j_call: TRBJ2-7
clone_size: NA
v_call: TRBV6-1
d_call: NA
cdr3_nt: TGTGCCAGCAGTACGCAGGGATACGAGCAGTACTTC
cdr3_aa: CASSTQGYEQYF

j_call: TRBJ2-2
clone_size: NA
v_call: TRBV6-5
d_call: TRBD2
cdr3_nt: TGTGCCAGCAGCGACCTAGCGGGAGTGGCCGGGGAGCTGTTTTTT
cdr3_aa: CASSDLAGVAGELFF

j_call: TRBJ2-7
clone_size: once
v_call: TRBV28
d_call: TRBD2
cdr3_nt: TGTGCCAGCAGAATTAGCGGGACGAGGTCCTACGAGCAGTACTTC
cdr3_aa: CASRISGTRSYEQYF

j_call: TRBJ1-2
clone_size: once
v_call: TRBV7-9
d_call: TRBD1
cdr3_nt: TGTGCCAGCAGCTTAGATTCCGGGACAGGAACTAACTATGGCTACACCTTC
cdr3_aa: CASSLDSGTGTNYGYTF

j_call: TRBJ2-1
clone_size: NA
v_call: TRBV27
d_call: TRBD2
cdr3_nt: TGTGCCAGCAATAAGATTAGCGGGAGACAGGAGCAATATTCGGATGAGCAGTTCTTC
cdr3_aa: CASNKISGRQEQYSDEQFF

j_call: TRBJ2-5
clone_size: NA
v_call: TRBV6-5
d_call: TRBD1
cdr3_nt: TGTGCCAGCAGGCCGCCGGGACAGGGTGCCAGTTACTTC
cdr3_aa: CASRPPGQGASYF